The 5 T cell receptor beta chains presented below share a single source sample, sequenced in a study of T cells in Graves' hyperthyroidism and ophthalmopathy. What was amplified from RNA transcripts were TCR beta CDR3 regions. The TCR CDR3 first-round RT-PCR relied on the HTBI primer set. TCRdb re-called the multiplex PCR reads through MiXCR, storing one row per CDR3 protein. The data show hundreds of thousands of distinct CDR3 sequences, around 38% seen once. Sequencing was carried out using blood. These receptors came from a man aged 18 to 30 with Graves' hyperthyroidism.

CDR3 residues: CASSQVDWDEQYF. CDR3 DNA: TGCGCCAGCAGCCAAGTTGATTGGGACGAGCAGTACTTC. This sequence joins TRBV4-1 and TRBJ2-7; D unclear. The V gene's germline CDR1 is MGHRA and CDR2 YSYEKL. Trimming cost V 1 base and J 5 bases, with 9 bases left between them. The CDR3 sequence is 13 residues long.

This clonotype was picked up a small number of times. The chain joins TRBV7-3 to TRBJ1-1; D is possibly TRBD1 (6 bases). The germline V gene encodes CDR1 SGHTA and CDR2 FQGTGA. The CDR3 totals 14 residues. V was pared by 0 bases and J by 4 bases, with 9 bases between. The chain's CDR3 is CASSLTAGVTEAFF. The CDR3 DNA follows: TGTGCCAGCAGCTTAACTGCAGGGGTCACTGAAGCTTTCTTT.

This clonotype occurred many times. The V gene is TRBV29-1, the J gene TRBJ1-4, with D maybe TRBD1 (6 bases). Germline assignment: CDR1 SQVTM and CDR2 ANQGSEA. The CDR3 is made up of 13 amino acids. V was cut by 3 bases and J by 7 bases, with 12 bases left in between. The CDR3 DNA is TGCAGCGTTGAGGTACAGGGCCCTGAAAAACTGTTTTTT. This gives the protein CSVEVQGPEKLFF. Full variable domain (outside the CDR3, taken from reference TRBV29-1 and TRBJ1-4): SAVISQKPSRDICQRGTSLTIQCQVDSQVTMMFWYRQQPGQSLTLIATANQGSEATYESGFVIDKFPISRPNLTFSTLTVSNMSPEDSSIYLCSVEVQGPEKLFFGSGTQLSVL.

The chain uses TRBV7-9 and TRBJ2-7, with a possible D match to TRBD2 (6 bases). V was pared by 1 base and J by 0 bases, with 13 bases between. CDR3 length equals 16 residues. Germline loops: CDR1 SEHNR, CDR2 FQNEAQ (reference sequence). CDR3 residues: CASSLEGGVDSYEQYF. DNA for the CDR3: TGTGCCAGCAGCTTAGAGGGCGGGGTGGACTCCTACGAGCAGTACTTC.

This clonotype appeared a single time. At one boundary the junction diverges from the germline segment, which might be a read error. The chain uses TRBV7-8 and TRBJ1-5, with D hard to call. The CDR3 is 15 residues long. Per germline, CDR1 SGHVS and CDR2 FQNEAQ. CDR3 sequence reads: CAGSHDGDSNQPQHF. CDR3 nucleotides: TGTGCCGGCAGCCACGACGGGGATAGCAATCAGCCCCAGCATTTT.